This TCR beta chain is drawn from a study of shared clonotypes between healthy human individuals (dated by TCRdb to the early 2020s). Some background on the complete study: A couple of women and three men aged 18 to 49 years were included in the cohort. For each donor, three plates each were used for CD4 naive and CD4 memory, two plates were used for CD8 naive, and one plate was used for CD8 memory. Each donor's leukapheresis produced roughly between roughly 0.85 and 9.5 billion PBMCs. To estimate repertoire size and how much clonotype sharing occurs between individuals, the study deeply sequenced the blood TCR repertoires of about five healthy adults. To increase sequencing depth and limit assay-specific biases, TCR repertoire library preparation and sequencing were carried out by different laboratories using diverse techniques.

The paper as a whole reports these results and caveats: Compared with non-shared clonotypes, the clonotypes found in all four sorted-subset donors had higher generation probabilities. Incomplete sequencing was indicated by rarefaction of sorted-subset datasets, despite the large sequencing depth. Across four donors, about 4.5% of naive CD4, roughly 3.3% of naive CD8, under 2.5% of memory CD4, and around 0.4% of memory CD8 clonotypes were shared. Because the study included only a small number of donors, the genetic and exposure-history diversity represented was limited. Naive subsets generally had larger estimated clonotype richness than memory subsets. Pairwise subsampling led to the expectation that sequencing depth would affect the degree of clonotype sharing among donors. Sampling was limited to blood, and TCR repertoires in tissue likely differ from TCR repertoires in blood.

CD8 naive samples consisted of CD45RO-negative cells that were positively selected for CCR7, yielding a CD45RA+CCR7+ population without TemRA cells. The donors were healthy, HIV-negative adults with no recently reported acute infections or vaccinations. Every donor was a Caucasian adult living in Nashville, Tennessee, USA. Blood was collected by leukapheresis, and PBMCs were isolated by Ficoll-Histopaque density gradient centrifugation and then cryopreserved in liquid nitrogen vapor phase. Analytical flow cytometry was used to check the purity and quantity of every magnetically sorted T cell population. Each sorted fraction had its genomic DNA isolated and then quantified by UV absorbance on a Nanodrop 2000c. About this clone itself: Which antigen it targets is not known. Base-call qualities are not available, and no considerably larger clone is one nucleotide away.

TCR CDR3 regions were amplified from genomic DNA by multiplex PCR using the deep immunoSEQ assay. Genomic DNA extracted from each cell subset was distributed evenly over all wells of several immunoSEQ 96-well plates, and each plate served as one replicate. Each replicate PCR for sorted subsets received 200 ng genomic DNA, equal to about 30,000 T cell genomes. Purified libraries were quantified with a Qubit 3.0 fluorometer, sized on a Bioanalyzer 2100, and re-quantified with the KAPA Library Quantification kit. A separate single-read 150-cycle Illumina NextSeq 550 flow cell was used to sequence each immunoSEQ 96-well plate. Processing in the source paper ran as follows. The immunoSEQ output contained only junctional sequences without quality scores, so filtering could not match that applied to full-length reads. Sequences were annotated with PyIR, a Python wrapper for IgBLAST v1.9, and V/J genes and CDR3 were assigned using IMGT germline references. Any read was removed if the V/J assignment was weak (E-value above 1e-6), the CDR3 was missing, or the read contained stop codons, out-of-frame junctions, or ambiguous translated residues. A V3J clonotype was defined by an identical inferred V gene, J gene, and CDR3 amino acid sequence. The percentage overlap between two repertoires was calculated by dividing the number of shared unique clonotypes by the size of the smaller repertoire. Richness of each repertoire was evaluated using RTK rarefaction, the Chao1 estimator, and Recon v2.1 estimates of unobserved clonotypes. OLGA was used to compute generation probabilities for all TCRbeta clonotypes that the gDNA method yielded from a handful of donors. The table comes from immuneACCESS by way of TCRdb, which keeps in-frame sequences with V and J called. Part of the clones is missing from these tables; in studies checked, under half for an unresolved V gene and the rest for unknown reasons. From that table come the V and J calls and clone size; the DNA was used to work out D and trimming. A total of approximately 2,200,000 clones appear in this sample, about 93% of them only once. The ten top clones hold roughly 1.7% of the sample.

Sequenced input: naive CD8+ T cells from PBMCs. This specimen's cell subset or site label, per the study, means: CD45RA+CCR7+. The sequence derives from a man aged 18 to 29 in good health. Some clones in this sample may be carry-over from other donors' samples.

The CDR3 region: CASSLEDPDYYEQYF. The sequence in DNA is TGTGCCAGCAGTTTAGAGGATCCGGACTACTACGAGCAGTACTTC. The chain was built from TRBV28 and TRBJ2-7; the D gene is perhaps TRBD2, on 6 matching bases. Looking up the germline V gene yields CDR1 MDHEN and CDR2 SYDVKM. The V and J ends are trimmed by 2 bases and 3 bases, leaving 14 bases between them. The CDR3 holds 15 amino acids from the cysteine to the phenylalanine. Only CDR3 DNA remains: 45 bases, in frame from the first base.